Listed below are T cell receptor beta chains from one sample, sequenced in a study of blood T cell repertoires in COVID-19. The method was immunoSEQ multiplex PCR; TCRdb's version includes in-frame clones alone and lacks a portion of them. Among about 140,000 clones listed, over 80% were seen once. The sample consisted of peripheral blood. The receptor source for this set is a woman of 80 years or more with acute or convalescent COVID-19. Each CDR3 is given with its conserved first and last residue. Each record gives: J gene, V gene, D gene, clone size, CDR3 DNA, CDR3 protein. D genes are given only for firm matches. Clone size is stated in some rows and not others, as once, few, many or a class when expanded.

j_call: TRBJ1-1
v_call: TRBV2
d_call: -
clone_size: -
cdr3_nt: TGTGCCAGTGAGCCTGAACAGCAAAACACTGAAGCTTTCTTT
cdr3_aa: CASEPEQQNTEAFF

j_call: TRBJ2-2
v_call: TRBV7-7
d_call: -
clone_size: few
cdr3_nt: TGTGCTAGCAGCTCTACGACTGAAAGCACCGGGGAGCTGTTTTTT
cdr3_aa: CASSSTTESTGELFF

j_call: TRBJ2-1
v_call: TRBV2
d_call: -
clone_size: -
cdr3_nt: TGTGCCAGCAGTGATCGGCGGGGTCGATACAATGAGCAGTTCTTC
cdr3_aa: CASSDRRGRYNEQFF

j_call: TRBJ2-5
v_call: TRBV18
d_call: TRBD1
clone_size: -
cdr3_nt: TGTGCCAGCTCACTGGGGACAGGCAGCCAAGAGACCCAGTACTTC
cdr3_aa: CASSLGTGSQETQYF

j_call: TRBJ2-1
v_call: TRBV7-9
d_call: TRBD1
clone_size: -
cdr3_nt: TGTGCCAGCAGCTTGGGACAGGGATTCCCCAATGAGCAGTTCTTC
cdr3_aa: CASSLGQGFPNEQFF

j_call: TRBJ2-3
v_call: TRBV5-4
d_call: TRBD2
clone_size: -
cdr3_nt: TGTGCCAGCAGCTTGGGAGTAGCGGGGGGTGATACGCAGTATTTT
cdr3_aa: CASSLGVAGGDTQYF

j_call: TRBJ1-3
v_call: TRBV7-9
d_call: -
clone_size: -
cdr3_nt: TGTGCCAGCAGCTTCGGGTCAGGGTTAAGCTCTGGAAACACCATATATTTT
cdr3_aa: CASSFGSGLSSGNTIYF

j_call: TRBJ1-2
v_call: TRBV19
d_call: -
clone_size: -
cdr3_nt: TGTGCCAGTAGCAGGGGTATATATGGCTACACCTTC
cdr3_aa: CASSRGIYGYTF

j_call: TRBJ1-3
v_call: TRBV2
d_call: -
clone_size: -
cdr3_nt: TGTGCCAGCAGCTATCGGGGAACGGGAAACACCATATATTTT
cdr3_aa: CASSYRGTGNTIYF

j_call: TRBJ1-2
v_call: TRBV10-3
d_call: -
clone_size: -
cdr3_nt: TGTGCCATCAGTGAACTGGATGGCTACACCTTC
cdr3_aa: CAISELDGYTF